This entry describes one T cell receptor beta chain. What it recognizes is unknown. Germline V CDR1 and CDR2: LGHDT, YNNKEL (reference sequence). The CDR3 extends over 18 amino acids. The sample comes from a study of monozygotic twins with inflammatory bowel disease. Study-wide findings and caveats: Patients got different immunosuppressive treatments, which may have made their repertoires more variable. IBD patients shared fewer clonotypes with other individuals than healthy twins, especially patients with disease activity signs.

TCRdb re-called the 5' RACE reads and gives one entry per CDR3 protein, without DNA. Its table lists 190,000 or so distinct CDR3 sequences. The rearrangement uses TRBV3-1 and TRBJ2-1; lacking DNA, the TRBD2 call made by TCRdb goes unchecked. This sequence was found in a human donor with ulcerative colitis or Crohn's disease, or a healthy co-twin of an affected twin (not recorded which). What was sequenced was blood. This CDR3 is CASSATLPLAGENNEQFF.